This TCR beta chain was obtained from a study of regulatory T cells in long-lasting Graves disease. About the study: Patients with persistent Graves' disease had over 5 years of antithyroid drugs and persistent TSH receptor antibodies.

In building TCR beta libraries, iRepertoire HTBI primers were used together with Arm-PCR of CDR3 regions. Using its own MiXCR run on the multiplex PCR reads, TCRdb lists one record per CDR3 protein. Found here are around 510,000 distinct CDR3 sequences, about a fifth of them singletons; the top ten hold 6.5% to 10%. Time point here: persistent/refractory GD, antithyroid drugs over 5 years with positive TRAb. Preparation of the TCR library used RNA extracted from PBMCs. Sequenced material: peripheral blood mononuclear cells (PBMCs), taken when the disease was refractory, from a patient treated with antithyroid drugs. The sequence came from a female donor with Graves disease.

CDR3 DNA sequence: TGTGCCAGCAGTGCCAGGGCAGATACGCAGTATTTT. Protein product: CASSARADTQYF. V usage is TRBV2 and J usage is TRBJ2-3; D may be TRBD1 (5 bases). V gave up 4 bases and J gave up 4 bases, with 6 bases separating them. The CDR3 has 12 amino acids. Germline V lookup: CDR1 SNHLY, CDR2 FYNNEI.